A single count supports the clone carrying this T cell receptor (beta chain). Time point denoted: peripheral blood 6 weeks after treatment start. Enrolled patients showed locally advanced or metastatic urothelial carcinoma. This specimen belongs to a study of PD-L1 blockade in urothelial cancer. Study background: Bladder-origin urothelial cancer in males covered about nine tenths of the roughly 30 patients. Investigators checked blood 3 weeks (second dose) and 6 weeks after treatment start. A median of roughly 150,000 T cells was found in the blood samples.

Trimming stripped 3 bases from V and 7 bases from J, with 10 bases between. The germline V gene encodes CDR1 SGDLS and CDR2 YYNGEE. The CDR3 has 12 amino acids. The data were produced by immunoSEQ multiplex PCR, yet TCRdb's version contains in-frame clones alone and is incomplete. The sample includes some 48,000 clones, 75% to 90% of them seen just once. The TCR originated in a man in his sixties with urothelial cancer. The sequenced sample was PBMCs, obtained around atezolizumab (anti-PD-L1) treatment. The V gene is TRBV9, the J gene TRBJ1-2, with D maybe TRBD1 (5 bases). The CDR3 loop reads CASSGPQGGYTF. In nucleotides, the CDR3 is TGTGCCAGCAGCGGACCCCAGGGTGGCTACACCTTC. Full variable domain (outside the CDR3, taken from reference TRBV9 and TRBJ1-2): DSGVTQTPKHLITATGQRVTLRCSPRSGDLSVYWYQQSLDQGLQFLIQYYNGEERAKGNILERFSAQQFPDLHSELNLSSLELGDSALYFCASSGPQGGYTFGSGTRLTVV.